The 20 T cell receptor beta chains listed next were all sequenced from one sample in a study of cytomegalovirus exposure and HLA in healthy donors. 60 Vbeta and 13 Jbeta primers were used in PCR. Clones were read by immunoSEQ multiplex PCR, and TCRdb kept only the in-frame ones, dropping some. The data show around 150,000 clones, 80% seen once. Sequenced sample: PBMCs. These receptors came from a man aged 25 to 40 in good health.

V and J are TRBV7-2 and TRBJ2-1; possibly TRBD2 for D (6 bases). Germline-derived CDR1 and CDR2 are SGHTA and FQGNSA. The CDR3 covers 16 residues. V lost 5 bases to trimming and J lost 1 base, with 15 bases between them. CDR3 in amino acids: CASSTGWRGSYNEQFF. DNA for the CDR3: TGTGCCAGCAGCACCGGGTGGAGGGGATCCTACAATGAGCAGTTCTTC. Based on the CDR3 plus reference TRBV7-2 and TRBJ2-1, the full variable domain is GAGVSQSPSNKVTEKGKDVELRCDPISGHTALYWYRQSLGQGLEFLIYFQGNSAPDKSGLPSDRFSAERTGGSVSTLTIQRTQQEDSAVYLCASSTGWRGSYNEQFFGPGTRLTVL.

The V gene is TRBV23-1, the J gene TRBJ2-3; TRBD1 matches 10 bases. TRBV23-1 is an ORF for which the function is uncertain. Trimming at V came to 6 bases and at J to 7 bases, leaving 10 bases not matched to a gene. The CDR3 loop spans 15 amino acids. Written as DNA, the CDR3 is TGCGCCAGCAGCCGCCGGGACAGGGGTCTCCATACGCAGTATTTT. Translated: CASSRRDRGLHTQYF.

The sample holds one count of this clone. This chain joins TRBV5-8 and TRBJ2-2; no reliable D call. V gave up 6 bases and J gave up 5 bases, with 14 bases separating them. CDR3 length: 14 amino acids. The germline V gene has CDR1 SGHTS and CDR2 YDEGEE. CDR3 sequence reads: CASKKFGETGELFF. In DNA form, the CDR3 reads TGTGCCAGCAAGAAGTTTGGAGAAACCGGGGAGCTGTTTTTT.

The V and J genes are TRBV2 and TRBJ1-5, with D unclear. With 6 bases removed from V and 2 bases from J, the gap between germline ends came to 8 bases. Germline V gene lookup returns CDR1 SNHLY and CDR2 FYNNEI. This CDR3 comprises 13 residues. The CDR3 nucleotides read TGTGCCAGCAGCGGGGAACGCAATCAGCCCCAGCATTTT. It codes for CASSGERNQPQHF.

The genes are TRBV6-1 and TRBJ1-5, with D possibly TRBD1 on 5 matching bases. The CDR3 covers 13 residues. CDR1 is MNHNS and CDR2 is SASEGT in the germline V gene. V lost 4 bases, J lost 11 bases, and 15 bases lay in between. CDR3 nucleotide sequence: TGTGCCAGCAGTGGGGGCAGAGAAGTGGCCCAGCATTTT. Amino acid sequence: CASSGGREVAQHF.

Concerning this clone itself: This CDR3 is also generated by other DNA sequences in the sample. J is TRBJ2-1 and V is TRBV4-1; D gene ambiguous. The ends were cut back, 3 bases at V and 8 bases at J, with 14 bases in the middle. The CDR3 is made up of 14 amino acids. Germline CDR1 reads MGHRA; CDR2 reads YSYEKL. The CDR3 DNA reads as TGCGCCAGCAGCCAGGCCCAGGAAGGCGATGAGCAGTTCTTC. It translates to CASSQAQEGDEQFF.

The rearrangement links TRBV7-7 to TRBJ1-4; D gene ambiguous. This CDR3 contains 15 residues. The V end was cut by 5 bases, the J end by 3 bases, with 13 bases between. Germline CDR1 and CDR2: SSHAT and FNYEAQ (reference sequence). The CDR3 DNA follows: TGTGCCAGCAGCCCCGTTGTCGGTCCTAATGAAAAACTGTTTTTT. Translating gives CASSPVVGPNEKLFF.

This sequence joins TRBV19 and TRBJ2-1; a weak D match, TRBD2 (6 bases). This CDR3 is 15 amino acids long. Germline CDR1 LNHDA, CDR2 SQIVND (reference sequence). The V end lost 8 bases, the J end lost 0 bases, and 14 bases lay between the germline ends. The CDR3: CASQRAASSYNEQFF. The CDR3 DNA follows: TGTGCCAGTCAGCGGGCGGCGAGCTCCTACAATGAGCAGTTCTTC.

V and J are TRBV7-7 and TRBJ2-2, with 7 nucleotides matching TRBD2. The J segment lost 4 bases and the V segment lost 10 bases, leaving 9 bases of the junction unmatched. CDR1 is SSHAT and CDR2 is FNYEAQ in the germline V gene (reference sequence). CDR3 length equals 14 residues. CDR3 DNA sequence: TGTGCCACCGGGGGGTCGGGGATCACCGGGGAGCTGTTTTTT. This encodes CATGGSGITGELFF.

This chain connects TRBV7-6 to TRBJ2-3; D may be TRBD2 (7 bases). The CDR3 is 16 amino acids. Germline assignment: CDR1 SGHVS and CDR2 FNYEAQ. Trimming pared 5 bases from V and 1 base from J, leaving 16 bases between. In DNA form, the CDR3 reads TGTGCCAGCAGCCCCGTGGTGGGGGGGCGCACAGATACGCAGTATTTT. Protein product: CASSPVVGGRTDTQYF.

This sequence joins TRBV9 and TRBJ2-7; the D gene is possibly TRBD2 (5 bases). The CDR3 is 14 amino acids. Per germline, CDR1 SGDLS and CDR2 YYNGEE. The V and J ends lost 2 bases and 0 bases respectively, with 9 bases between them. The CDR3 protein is CASSVGGPSYEQYF. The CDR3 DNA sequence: TGTGCCAGCAGCGTGGGCGGGCCCTCCTACGAGCAGTACTTC.

The DNA for the CDR3 is TGTGCCAGCAGCTCCTCCCTCACTGAAGCTTTCTTT. It codes for CASSSSLTEAFF. This chain links TRBV13 with TRBJ1-1; no clear D. The CDR3 runs to 12 residues. Germline assignment: CDR1 PRHDT and CDR2 FYEKMQ (reference sequence). V lost 4 bases, J lost 4 bases, and 7 bases lay in between.

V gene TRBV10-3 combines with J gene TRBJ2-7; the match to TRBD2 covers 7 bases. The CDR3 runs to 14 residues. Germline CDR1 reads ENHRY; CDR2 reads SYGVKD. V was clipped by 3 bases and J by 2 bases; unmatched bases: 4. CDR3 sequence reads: CAISEVGGTYEQYF. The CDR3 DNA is TGTGCCATCAGTGAAGTGGGGGGGACCTACGAGCAGTACTTC.

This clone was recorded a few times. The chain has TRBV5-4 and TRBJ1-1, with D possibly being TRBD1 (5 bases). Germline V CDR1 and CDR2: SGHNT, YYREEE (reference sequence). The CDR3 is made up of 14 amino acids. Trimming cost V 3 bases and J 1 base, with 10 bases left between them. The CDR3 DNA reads TGTGCCAGCAGCTCCCAGGGAAGGAACACTGAAGCTTTCTTT. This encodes CASSSQGRNTEAFF.

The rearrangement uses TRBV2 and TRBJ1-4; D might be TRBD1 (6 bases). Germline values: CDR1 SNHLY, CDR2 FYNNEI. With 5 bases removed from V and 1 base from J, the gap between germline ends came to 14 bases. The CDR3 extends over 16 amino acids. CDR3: CASSPQGWGTNEKLFF. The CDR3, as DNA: TGTGCCAGCAGTCCCCAGGGGTGGGGAACTAATGAAAAACTGTTTTTT. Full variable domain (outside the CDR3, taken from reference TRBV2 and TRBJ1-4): EPEVTQTPSHQVTQMGQEVILRCVPISNHLYFYWYRQILGQKVEFLVSFYNNEISEKSEIFDDQFSVERPDGSNFTLKIRSTKLEDSAMYFCASSPQGWGTNEKLFFGSGTQLSVL.

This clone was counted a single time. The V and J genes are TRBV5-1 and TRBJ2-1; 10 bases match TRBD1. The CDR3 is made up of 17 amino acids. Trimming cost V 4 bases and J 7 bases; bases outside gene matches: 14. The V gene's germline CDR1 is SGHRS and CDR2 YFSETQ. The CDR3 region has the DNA TGCGCCAGCAGCCTCAACCTCGGGACAGGGGTTCGGAATGAGCAGTTCTTC. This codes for CASSLNLGTGVRNEQFF.

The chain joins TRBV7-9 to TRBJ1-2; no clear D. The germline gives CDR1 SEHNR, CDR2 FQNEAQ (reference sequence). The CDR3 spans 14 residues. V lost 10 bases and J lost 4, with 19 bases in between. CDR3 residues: CATRHPSFSYGYTF. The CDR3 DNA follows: TGTGCCACCCGACACCCTTCCTTCTCCTATGGCTACACCTTC.

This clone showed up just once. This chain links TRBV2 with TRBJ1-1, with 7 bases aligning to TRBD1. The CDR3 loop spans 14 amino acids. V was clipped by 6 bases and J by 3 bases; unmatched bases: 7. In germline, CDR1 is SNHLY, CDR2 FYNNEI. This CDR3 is CASRSGTDYTEAFF. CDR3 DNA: TGTGCCAGCAGGTCCGGGACAGATTACACTGAAGCTTTCTTT.

CDR3 DNA sequence: TGTGCCAGCAACCTAGCGGGAGAGACCCAGTACTTC. Its protein is CASNLAGETQYF. The gene calls are TRBV6-6 and TRBJ2-5; 8 bases align to TRBD2. The V gene's germline CDR1 is MNHNY and CDR2 SVGAGI (reference sequence). Trimming at V came to 7 bases and at J to 4 bases, leaving 2 bases not matched to a gene. The CDR3 spans 12 residues.

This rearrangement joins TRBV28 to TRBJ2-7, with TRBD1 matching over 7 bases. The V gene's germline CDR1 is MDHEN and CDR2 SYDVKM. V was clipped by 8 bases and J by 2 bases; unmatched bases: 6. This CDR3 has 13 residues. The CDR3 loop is CASSDRDPYEQYF. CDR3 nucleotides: TGTGCCAGCTCCGACAGGGATCCCTACGAGCAGTACTTC.